What follows describes a single T cell receptor beta chain. The CDR3 length is 17 residues. The J segment lost 6 bases and the V segment lost 6 bases, leaving 17 bases of the junction unmatched. Germline loops: CDR1 MNHEY, CDR2 SMNVEV (reference sequence). The use of a sample-barcoded 5' primer and a J-beta primer mix characterized a second PCR of about 7 to 12 cycles. TCRdb re-derived calls from the 5' RACE reads in MiXCR, one entry per CDR3 protein. The sample holds fewer than 2,000,000 distinct CDR3 sequences, about 32% seen once. The data are from a study of blood T cells in healthy people across ages.

Sequencing was done on a sample of blood. The chain couples TRBV27 to TRBJ2-3; 8 bases align to TRBD1. The sequence was collected from a woman in her thirties in good health. CDR3 residues: CASSQAAGQGWKDTQYF. CDR3 bases: TGTGCCAGCAGCCAAGCCGCAGGACAGGGTTGGAAGGATACGCAGTATTTT.